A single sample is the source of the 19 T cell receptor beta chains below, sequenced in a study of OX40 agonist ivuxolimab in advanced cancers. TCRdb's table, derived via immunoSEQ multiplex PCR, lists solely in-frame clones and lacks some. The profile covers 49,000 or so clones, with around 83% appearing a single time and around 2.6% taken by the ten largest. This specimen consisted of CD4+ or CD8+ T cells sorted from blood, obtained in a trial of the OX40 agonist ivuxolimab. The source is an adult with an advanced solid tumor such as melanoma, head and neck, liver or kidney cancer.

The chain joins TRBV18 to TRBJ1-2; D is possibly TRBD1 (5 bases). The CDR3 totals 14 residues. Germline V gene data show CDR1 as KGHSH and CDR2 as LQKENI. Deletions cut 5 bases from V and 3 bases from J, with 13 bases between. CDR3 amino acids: CASSDDSRYYGYTF. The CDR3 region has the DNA TGTGCCAGCTCAGACGACAGCCGTTACTATGGCTACACCTTC.

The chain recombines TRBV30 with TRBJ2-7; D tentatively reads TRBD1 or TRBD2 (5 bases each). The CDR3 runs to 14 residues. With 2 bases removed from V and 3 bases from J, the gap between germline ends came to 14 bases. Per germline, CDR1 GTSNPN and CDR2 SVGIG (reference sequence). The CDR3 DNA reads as TGTGCCTGGAGTAATCAGGGACGCTTCTACGAGCAGTACTTC. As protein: CAWSNQGRFYEQYF.

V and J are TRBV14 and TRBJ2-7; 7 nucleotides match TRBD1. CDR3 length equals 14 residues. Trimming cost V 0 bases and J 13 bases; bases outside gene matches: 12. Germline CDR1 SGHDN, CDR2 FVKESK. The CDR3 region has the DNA TGTGCCAGCAGCCAAGAAGAAGGCTACGGGACAGTCTACTTC. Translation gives CASSQEEGYGTVYF.

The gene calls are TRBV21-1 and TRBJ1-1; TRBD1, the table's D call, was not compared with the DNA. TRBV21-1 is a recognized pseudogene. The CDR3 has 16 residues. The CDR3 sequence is CASSKHRDRGSTEAFF. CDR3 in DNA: TGTGCCAGCAGCAAACACCGGGACAGGGGGAGCACTGAAGCTTTCTTT.

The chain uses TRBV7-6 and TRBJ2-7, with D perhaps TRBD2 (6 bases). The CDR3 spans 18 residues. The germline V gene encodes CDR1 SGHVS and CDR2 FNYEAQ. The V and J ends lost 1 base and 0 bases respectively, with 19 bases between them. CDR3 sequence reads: CASSLGSSGTVFSYEQYF. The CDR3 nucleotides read TGTGCCAGCAGCTTAGGCAGTAGCGGCACCGTGTTCTCCTACGAGCAGTACTTC.

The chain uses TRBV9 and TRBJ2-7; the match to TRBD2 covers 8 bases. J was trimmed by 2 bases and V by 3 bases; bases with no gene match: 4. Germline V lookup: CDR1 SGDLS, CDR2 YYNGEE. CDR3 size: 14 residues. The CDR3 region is CASSGSSGTYEQYF. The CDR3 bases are TGTGCCAGCAGCGGAAGTAGCGGGACCTACGAGCAGTACTTC.

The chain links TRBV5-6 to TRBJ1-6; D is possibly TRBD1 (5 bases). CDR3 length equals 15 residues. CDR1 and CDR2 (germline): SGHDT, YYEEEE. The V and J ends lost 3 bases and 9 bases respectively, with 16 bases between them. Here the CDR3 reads CASSSGLMLGSPLHF. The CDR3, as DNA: TGTGCCAGCAGCTCAGGGTTGATGCTGGGTTCACCCCTCCACTTT.

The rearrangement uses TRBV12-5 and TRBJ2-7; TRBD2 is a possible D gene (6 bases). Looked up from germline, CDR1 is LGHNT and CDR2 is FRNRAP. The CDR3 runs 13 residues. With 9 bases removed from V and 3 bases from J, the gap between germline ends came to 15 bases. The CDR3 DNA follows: TGTGCTAGCATCGGCGGGAACCGCTACGAGCAGTACTTC. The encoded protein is CASIGGNRYEQYF.

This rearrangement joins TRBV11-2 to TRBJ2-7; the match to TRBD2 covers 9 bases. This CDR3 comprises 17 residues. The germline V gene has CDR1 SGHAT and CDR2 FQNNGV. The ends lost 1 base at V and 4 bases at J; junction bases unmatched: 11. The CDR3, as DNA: TGTGCCAGCAGCTTAGCGGGGGGTAGCGGGGGCGGGTACGAGCAGTACTTC. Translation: CASSLAGGSGGGYEQYF.

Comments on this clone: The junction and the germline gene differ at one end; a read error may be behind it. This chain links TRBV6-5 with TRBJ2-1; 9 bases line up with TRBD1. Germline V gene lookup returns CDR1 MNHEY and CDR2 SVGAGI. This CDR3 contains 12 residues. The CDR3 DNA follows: TGTGCCAGCAGTTACGGGGACAGGGAAAGGGTCTTC. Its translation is CASSYGDRERVF.

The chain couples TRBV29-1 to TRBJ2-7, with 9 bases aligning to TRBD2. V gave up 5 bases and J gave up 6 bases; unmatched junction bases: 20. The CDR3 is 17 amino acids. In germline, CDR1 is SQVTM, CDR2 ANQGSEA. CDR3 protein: CSVPRVASGTLPGEQYF. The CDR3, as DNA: TGCAGCGTTCCGCGCGTGGCTAGCGGGACCCTCCCAGGCGAGCAGTACTTC.

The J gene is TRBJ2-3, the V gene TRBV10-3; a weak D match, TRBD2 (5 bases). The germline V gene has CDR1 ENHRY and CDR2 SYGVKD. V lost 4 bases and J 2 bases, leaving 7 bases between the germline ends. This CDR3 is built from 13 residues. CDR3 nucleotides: TGTGCCATCAGTGCTCGGGACACAGATACGCAGTATTTT. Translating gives CAISARDTDTQYF.

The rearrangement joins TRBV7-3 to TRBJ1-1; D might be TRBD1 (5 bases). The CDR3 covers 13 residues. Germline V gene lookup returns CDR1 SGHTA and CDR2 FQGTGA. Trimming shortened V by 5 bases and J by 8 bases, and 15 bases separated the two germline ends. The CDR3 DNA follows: TGTGCCAGCAGCCCCGGACATCCTACAGAAGCTTTCTTT. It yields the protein CASSPGHPTEAFF.

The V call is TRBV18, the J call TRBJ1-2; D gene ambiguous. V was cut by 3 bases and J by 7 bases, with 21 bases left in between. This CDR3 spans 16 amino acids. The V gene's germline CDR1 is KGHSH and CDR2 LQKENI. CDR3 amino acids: CASSPSKGLIAGGYTF. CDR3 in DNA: TGTGCCAGCTCACCTAGTAAGGGTTTAATCGCAGGTGGCTACACCTTC.

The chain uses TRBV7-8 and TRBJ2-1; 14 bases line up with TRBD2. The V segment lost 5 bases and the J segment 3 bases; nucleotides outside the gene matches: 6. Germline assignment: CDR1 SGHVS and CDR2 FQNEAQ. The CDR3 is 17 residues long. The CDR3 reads CASSPPGTSGGYNEQFF. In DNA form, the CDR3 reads TGTGCCAGCAGCCCTCCCGGGACTAGCGGGGGCTACAATGAGCAGTTCTTC.

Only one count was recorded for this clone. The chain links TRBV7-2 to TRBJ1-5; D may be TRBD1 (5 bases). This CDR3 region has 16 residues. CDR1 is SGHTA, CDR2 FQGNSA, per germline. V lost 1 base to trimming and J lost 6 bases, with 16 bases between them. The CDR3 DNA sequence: TGTGCCAGCAGCTTAGTCGGCACGACAGCGGGTCAGCCCCAGCATTTT. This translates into CASSLVGTTAGQPQHF.

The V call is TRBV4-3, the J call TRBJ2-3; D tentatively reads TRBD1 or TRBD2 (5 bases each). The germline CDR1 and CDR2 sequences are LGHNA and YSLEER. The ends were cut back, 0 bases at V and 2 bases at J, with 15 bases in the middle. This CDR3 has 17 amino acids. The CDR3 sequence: CASSQDPTGPLTDTQYF. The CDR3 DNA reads TGCGCCAGCAGCCAAGACCCGACGGGACCTCTCACAGATACGCAGTATTTT.

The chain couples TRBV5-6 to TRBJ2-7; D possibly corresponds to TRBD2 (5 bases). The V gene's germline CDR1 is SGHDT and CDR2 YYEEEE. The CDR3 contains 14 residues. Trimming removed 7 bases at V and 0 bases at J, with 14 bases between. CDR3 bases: TGTGCCAGCTCTCGGGAACTTAGCTCCTACGAGCAGTACTTC. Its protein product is CASSRELSSYEQYF.

CDR3: CATRPETEAFF. CDR3 in DNA: TGTGCCACCCGACCGGAAACTGAAGCTTTCTTT. The chain links TRBV7-9 to TRBJ1-1; D is unresolved. Germline V CDR1 and CDR2: SEHNR, FQNEAQ (reference sequence). The CDR3 covers 11 residues. Trimming removed 10 bases at V and 5 bases at J, with 11 bases between.